This entry features one T cell receptor (beta chain) sequence. Its antigen remains unidentified. At one end the junction does not follow the germline gene, possibly because of a read error. The entry originates in a study of vaccination and CD4 T cells after COVID-19. On the study more broadly: Post-COVID sampling occurred a median approximately 99 days after diagnosis (range 35 to 161).

Treatment given: roughly nine-day PBMC culture with coronavirus spike peptide pools or control peptides (ViraFEST assay). ViraFEST expanded antigen-specific T cells with peptide pools, then sequenced TCRs. Fresh IL-2 medium was used to replace half of the medium on days 3 and 7. CD4+ T cells that had been cultured provided DNA sequenced with the Oncomine TCR Beta short-read assay. TCRdb reanalysed the PCR reads using MiXCR and keeps one entry per CDR3 protein. The sample lists 15,000 to 20,000 distinct CDR3 sequences, nearly 50% seen once, with roughly 4.5% in the top ten. The CDR3 length is 10 residues. Germline assignment: CDR1 MNHEY and CDR2 SMNVEV (reference sequence). Findings and caveats of the study: Data came from relatively few convalescent patients and lacked early post-infection timepoints.

The TCR sequence derives from a human donor who had recovered from COVID-19. Sequenced here: CD4+ T cells from blood, cultured in vitro, sampled before SARS-CoV-2 vaccination. The chain employs TRBV27 and TRBJ2-7, with D perhaps TRBD1 or TRBD2 (5 bases each). CDR3 amino acids: CDHLWGEQYF. The CDR3, as DNA: TGCGATCACCTTTGGGGGGAGCAGTACTTC.